The clone carrying this TCR beta chain was recorded once. Its ends do not fully match the called genes, so a read error is possible. This CDR3 region has 15 residues. From germline, CDR1 is SSHAT and CDR2 FNYEAQ (reference sequence). These data belong to a study of graft-versus-host responses after intestinal transplantation. Clones were read by immunoSEQ multiplex PCR, and TCRdb kept only the in-frame ones, dropping some. The table lists 75,000 to 100,000 clones, about nine tenths of them singletons. The material was PBMCs, obtained 450 to 460 days after intestinal transplant. This sequence originates from a human patient who received an intestinal transplant, so some T cells may come from the graft donor. The chain employs TRBV7-7 and TRBJ2-1, with 9 bases that match TRBD1. CDR3 loop: CASSHGPGQGNEQFF. The CDR3 nucleotides are TGTGCTAGCAGCCATGGGCCGGGACAGGGCAATGAGCAGTTCTTC.